Listed below are T cell receptor beta chains from one sample, sequenced in a study of shared clonotypes between healthy human individuals. Clones were read by immunoSEQ multiplex PCR, and TCRdb kept only the in-frame ones, dropping some. The data contain around 700,000 clones, about 74% of them singletons. The specimen was memory CD4+ T cells sorted from blood. The receptors originated from a young woman in good health. CDR3s include the opening cysteine and the closing phenylalanine or tryptophan. A D gene is named only where the DNA matches it firmly. Size tells how often a clone was seen (once, few, many) or the class of an expanded clone, and some rows leave it out.

clone size: .
V gene: TRBV6-6
J gene: TRBJ2-3
D gene: .
CDR3 protein: CASSYTTDTQYF
CDR3 DNA: TGTGCCAGCAGTTATACCACAGATACGCAGTATTTT

clone size: .
V gene: TRBV18
J gene: TRBJ2-1
D gene: .
CDR3 protein: CASSPILARGAHEQFF
CDR3 DNA: TGTGCCAGCTCACCAATTCTGGCTAGAGGGGCGCATGAGCAGTTCTTC

clone size: few
V gene: TRBV9
J gene: TRBJ1-1
D gene: .
CDR3 protein: CASSPGTFGNTEAFF
CDR3 DNA: TGTGCCAGCAGCCCCGGGACGTTCGGCAACACTGAAGCTTTCTTT

clone size: .
V gene: TRBV28
J gene: TRBJ2-3
D gene: .
CDR3 protein: CASREGLDTENTQYF
CDR3 DNA: TGTGCCAGCAGGGAGGGACTCGACACGGAAAATACGCAGTATTTT

clone size: .
V gene: TRBV6-5
J gene: TRBJ1-5
D gene: TRBD1
CDR3 protein: CASSGDRAQPQHF
CDR3 DNA: TGTGCCAGCAGTGGGGACAGGGCTCAGCCCCAGCATTTT

clone size: .
V gene: TRBV28
J gene: TRBJ1-5
D gene: .
CDR3 protein: CASTDRGRGNQPQHF
CDR3 DNA: TGTGCCAGCACAGACCGTGGGAGGGGGAATCAGCCCCAGCATTTT

clone size: .
V gene: TRBV5-6
J gene: TRBJ2-7
D gene: TRBD2
CDR3 protein: CASSRFGTSGRNEQYF
CDR3 DNA: TGTGCCAGCAGCAGATTCGGGACTAGCGGGAGGAACGAGCAGTACTTC

clone size: once
V gene: TRBV5-1
J gene: TRBJ2-1
D gene: .
CDR3 protein: CASSLLHESYNEQFF
CDR3 DNA: TGCGCCAGCAGCTTGCTCCATGAATCCTACAATGAGCAGTTCTTC

clone size: .
V gene: TRBV9
J gene: TRBJ1-2
D gene: .
CDR3 protein: CASSATGWGRGLNGYTF
CDR3 DNA: TGTGCCAGCAGCGCCACGGGCTGGGGTAGAGGGTTAAATGGCTACACCTTC

clone size: .
V gene: TRBV4-1
J gene: TRBJ2-1
D gene: TRBD2
CDR3 protein: CASSQGLIAGFSYNEQFF
CDR3 DNA: TGCGCCAGCAGCCAAGGCTTAATAGCGGGATTCTCCTACAATGAGCAGTTCTTC

clone size: .
V gene: TRBV11-2
J gene: TRBJ2-3
D gene: TRBD1
CDR3 protein: CASSRGQGPDTQYF
CDR3 DNA: TGTGCCAGCAGCCGGGGACAGGGCCCAGATACGCAGTATTTT

clone size: .
V gene: TRBV9
J gene: TRBJ1-1
D gene: .
CDR3 protein: CASSPNPDPNTEAFF
CDR3 DNA: TGTGCCAGCAGCCCAAACCCCGACCCTAACACTGAAGCTTTCTTT

clone size: .
V gene: TRBV7-6
J gene: TRBJ2-5
D gene: TRBD2
CDR3 protein: CASSQGLAGAGETQYF
CDR3 DNA: TGTGCCAGCAGCCAAGGACTAGCGGGGGCCGGGGAGACCCAGTACTTC

clone size: .
V gene: TRBV27
J gene: TRBJ1-1
D gene: .
CDR3 protein: CASRPPQGYNTEAFF
CDR3 DNA: TGTGCCAGCAGACCACCACAGGGTTATAACACTGAAGCTTTCTTT

clone size: .
V gene: TRBV13
J gene: TRBJ1-3
D gene: .
CDR3 protein: CASSRGGQGAGNTIYF
CDR3 DNA: TGTGCCAGCAGCCGGGGGGGACAAGGAGCCGGAAACACCATATATTTT

clone size: .
V gene: TRBV27
J gene: TRBJ2-3
D gene: .
CDR3 protein: CASSPDLTYTDTQYF
CDR3 DNA: TGTGCCAGCAGTCCAGATCTTACATACACAGATACGCAGTATTTT

clone size: .
V gene: TRBV28
J gene: TRBJ1-2
D gene: .
CDR3 protein: CASSSNWAGLRGYTF
CDR3 DNA: TGTGCCAGCAGTTCTAACTGGGCGGGCTTACGCGGCTACACCTTC

clone size: .
V gene: TRBV19
J gene: TRBJ2-5
D gene: .
CDR3 protein: CASSPSYGGETQYF
CDR3 DNA: TGTGCCAGTAGTCCTTCTTACGGGGGAGAGACCCAGTACTTC

clone size: few
V gene: TRBV6-1
J gene: TRBJ2-1
D gene: TRBD2
CDR3 protein: CASSTTGLAATEQFF
CDR3 DNA: TGTGCCAGCAGTACCACGGGACTAGCCGCTACTGAGCAGTTCTTC

clone size: .
V gene: TRBV11-2
J gene: TRBJ2-5
D gene: .
CDR3 protein: CASSLALEETQYF
CDR3 DNA: TGTGCCAGCAGCTTAGCTCTAGAAGAGACCCAGTACTTC

clone size: .
V gene: TRBV14
J gene: TRBJ2-7
D gene: .
CDR3 protein: CASSRRTVAYEQYF
CDR3 DNA: TGTGCCAGCAGCAGGCGGACGGTGGCCTACGAGCAGTACTTC

clone size: .
V gene: TRBV15
J gene: TRBJ2-5
D gene: TRBD2
CDR3 protein: CATSRDIAGDYKTQYF
CDR3 DNA: TGTGCCACCAGCAGAGATATAGCGGGAGATTATAAGACCCAGTACTTC

clone size: many
V gene: TRBV7-9
J gene: TRBJ1-3
D gene: .
CDR3 protein: CASSRGSGNTIYF
CDR3 DNA: TGTGCCAGCAGTCGAGGGTCTGGAAACACCATATATTTT

clone size: .
V gene: TRBV6-1
J gene: TRBJ1-2
D gene: .
CDR3 protein: CASIGAIFSNYGYTF
CDR3 DNA: TGTGCCAGCATAGGAGCAATTTTTTCTAACTATGGCTACACCTTC

clone size: .
V gene: TRBV6-4
J gene: TRBJ1-2
D gene: TRBD1
CDR3 protein: CASSDSRTGITSNYGYTF
CDR3 DNA: TGTGCCAGCAGTGACTCAAGGACAGGGATTACCTCCAACTATGGCTACACCTTC

clone size: once
V gene: TRBV4-2
J gene: TRBJ1-1
D gene: .
CDR3 protein: CASSQERSGNTEAFF
CDR3 DNA: TGTGCCAGCAGCCAAGAAAGGTCAGGGAACACTGAAGCTTTCTTT

clone size: .
V gene: TRBV6-6
J gene: TRBJ2-2
D gene: .
CDR3 protein: CASRGLGNTGELFF
CDR3 DNA: TGTGCCAGCAGGGGACTGGGGAACACCGGGGAGCTGTTTTTT

clone size: .
V gene: TRBV28
J gene: TRBJ1-5
D gene: .
CDR3 protein: CASRPRGEGNQPQHF
CDR3 DNA: TGTGCCAGCAGGCCCCGGGGCGAAGGCAATCAGCCCCAGCATTTT

clone size: .
V gene: TRBV10-2
J gene: TRBJ1-2
D gene: .
CDR3 protein: CASFEGTHRYTF
CDR3 DNA: TGCGCCAGCTTTGAGGGTACCCATCGCTACACCTTC

clone size: .
V gene: TRBV19
J gene: TRBJ2-1
D gene: .
CDR3 protein: CASSPPGLPNNEQFF
CDR3 DNA: TGTGCCAGTAGTCCCCCCGGACTACCTAACAATGAGCAGTTCTTC

clone size: few
V gene: TRBV28
J gene: TRBJ2-3
D gene: .
CDR3 protein: CASSRGPSTDTQYF
CDR3 DNA: TGTGCCAGCTCACGCGGACCTAGCACAGATACGCAGTATTTT

clone size: few
V gene: TRBV11-2
J gene: TRBJ1-2
D gene: .
CDR3 protein: CASSSDRNYGYTF
CDR3 DNA: TGTGCCAGCAGCTCCGACAGGAACTATGGCTACACCTTC

clone size: .
V gene: TRBV28
J gene: TRBJ2-7
D gene: .
CDR3 protein: CASIFTAYEQYF
CDR3 DNA: TGTGCCAGCATTTTTACTGCCTACGAGCAGTACTTC

clone size: .
V gene: TRBV11-3
J gene: TRBJ2-1
D gene: TRBD2
CDR3 protein: CASSRFSSGGLDEQFF
CDR3 DNA: TGTGCCAGCAGCCGCTTTTCTAGCGGGGGGCTCGATGAGCAGTTCTTC

clone size: .
V gene: TRBV9
J gene: TRBJ2-7
D gene: .
CDR3 protein: CASSVDINPYEQYF
CDR3 DNA: TGTGCCAGCAGCGTAGACATAAACCCCTACGAGCAGTACTTC

clone size: .
V gene: TRBV5-1
J gene: TRBJ2-5
D gene: .
CDR3 protein: CASSLDFETQYF
CDR3 DNA: TGCGCCAGCAGCTTGGATTTCGAGACCCAGTACTTC

clone size: .
V gene: TRBV23-1
J gene: TRBJ1-5
D gene: .
CDR3 protein: CASSQSETGTANQPQHF
CDR3 DNA: TGCGCCAGCAGTCAATCGGAGACCGGGACTGCAAATCAGCCCCAGCATTTT

clone size: .
V gene: TRBV11-2
J gene: TRBJ2-7
D gene: .
CDR3 protein: CASSLIRRPAGSYEQYF
CDR3 DNA: TGTGCCAGCAGCTTAATACGCCGACCAGCGGGTTCCTACGAGCAGTACTTC

clone size: .
V gene: TRBV6-5
J gene: TRBJ2-7
D gene: .
CDR3 protein: CASSYWLEQTYEQYF
CDR3 DNA: TGTGCCAGCAGTTATTGGTTAGAGCAGACCTACGAGCAGTACTTC

clone size: .
V gene: TRBV11-3
J gene: TRBJ2-7
D gene: .
CDR3 protein: CASSLDGGIGDEQYF
CDR3 DNA: TGTGCCAGCAGCTTAGATGGGGGGATAGGGGACGAGCAGTACTTC